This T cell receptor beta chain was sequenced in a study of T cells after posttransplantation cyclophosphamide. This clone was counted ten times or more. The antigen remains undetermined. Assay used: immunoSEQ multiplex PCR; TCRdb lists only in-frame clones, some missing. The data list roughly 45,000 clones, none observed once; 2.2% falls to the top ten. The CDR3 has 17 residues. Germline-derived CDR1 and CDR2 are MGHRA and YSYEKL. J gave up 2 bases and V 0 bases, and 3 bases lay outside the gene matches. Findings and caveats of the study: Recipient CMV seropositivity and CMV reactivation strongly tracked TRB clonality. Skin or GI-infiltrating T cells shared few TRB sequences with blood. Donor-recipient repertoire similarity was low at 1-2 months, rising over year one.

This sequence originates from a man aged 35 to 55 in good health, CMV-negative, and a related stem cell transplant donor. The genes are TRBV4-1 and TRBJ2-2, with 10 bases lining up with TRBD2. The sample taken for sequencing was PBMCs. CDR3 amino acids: CASSQDGLAVNTGELFF. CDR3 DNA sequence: TGCGCCAGCAGCCAAGACGGACTAGCGGTAAACACCGGGGAGCTGTTTTTT.